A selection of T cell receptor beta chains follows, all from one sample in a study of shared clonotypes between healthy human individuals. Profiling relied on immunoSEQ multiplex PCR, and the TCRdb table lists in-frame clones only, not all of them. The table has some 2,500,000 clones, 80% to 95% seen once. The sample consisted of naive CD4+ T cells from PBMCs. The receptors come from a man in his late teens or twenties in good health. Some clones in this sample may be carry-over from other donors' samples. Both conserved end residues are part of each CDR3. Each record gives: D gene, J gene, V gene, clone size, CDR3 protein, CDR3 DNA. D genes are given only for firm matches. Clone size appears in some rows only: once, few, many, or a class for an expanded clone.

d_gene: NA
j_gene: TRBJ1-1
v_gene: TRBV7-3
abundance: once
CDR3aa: CASRLQGLPDTEAFF
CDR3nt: TGTGCCAGCAGACTACAGGGCCTGCCTGACACTGAAGCTTTCTTT

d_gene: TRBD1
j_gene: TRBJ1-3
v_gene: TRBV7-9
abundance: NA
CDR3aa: CASSRATGRLAGNTIYF
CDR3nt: TGTGCCAGCAGCCGAGCGACAGGGAGGTTGGCTGGAAACACCATATATTTT

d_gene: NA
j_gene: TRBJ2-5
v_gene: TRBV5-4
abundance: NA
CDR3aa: CASSLGPGGETQYF
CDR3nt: TGTGCCAGCAGCTTGGGTCCAGGGGGGGAGACCCAGTACTTC

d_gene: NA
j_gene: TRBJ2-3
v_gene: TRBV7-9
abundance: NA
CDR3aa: CASSQLDGDTDTQYF
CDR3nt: TGTGCCAGCAGCCAACTGGACGGTGACACAGATACGCAGTATTTT

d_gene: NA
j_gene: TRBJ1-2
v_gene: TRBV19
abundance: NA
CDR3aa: CASSMGRIYGYTF
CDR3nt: TGTGCCAGTAGTATGGGGCGGATCTATGGCTACACCTTC

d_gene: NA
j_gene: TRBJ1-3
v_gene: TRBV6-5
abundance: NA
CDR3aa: CASRGPRSGNTIYF
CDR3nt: TGTGCCAGCCGTGGCCCCAGATCTGGAAACACCATATATTTT

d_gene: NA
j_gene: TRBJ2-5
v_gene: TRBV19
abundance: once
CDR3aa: CASSIASPQETQYF
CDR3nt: TGTGCCAGTAGTATAGCATCGCCACAAGAGACCCAGTACTTC

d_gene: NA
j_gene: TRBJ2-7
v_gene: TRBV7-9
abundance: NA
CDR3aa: CASSSTGTDYYEQYF
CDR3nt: TGTGCCAGCAGCTCCACCGGGACCGACTACTACGAGCAGTACTTC

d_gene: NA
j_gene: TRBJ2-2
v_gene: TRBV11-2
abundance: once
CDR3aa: CASSLLSTFTGELFF
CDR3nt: TGTGCCAGCAGCTTACTCTCCACTTTCACCGGGGAGCTGTTTTTT

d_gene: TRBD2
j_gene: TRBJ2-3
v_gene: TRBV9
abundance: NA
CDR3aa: CASSRLAGGDTQYF
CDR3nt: TGTGCCAGCAGCCGACTAGCGGGAGGAGATACGCAGTATTTT